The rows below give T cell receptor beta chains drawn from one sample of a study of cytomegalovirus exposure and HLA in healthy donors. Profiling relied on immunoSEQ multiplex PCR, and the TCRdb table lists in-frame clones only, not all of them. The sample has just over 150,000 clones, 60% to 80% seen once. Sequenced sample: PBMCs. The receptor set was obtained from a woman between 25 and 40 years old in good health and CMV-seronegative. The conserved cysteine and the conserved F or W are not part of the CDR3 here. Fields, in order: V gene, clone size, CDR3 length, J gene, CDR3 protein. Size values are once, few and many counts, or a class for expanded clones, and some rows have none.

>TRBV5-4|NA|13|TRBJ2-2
ASSLDRGQGGELF
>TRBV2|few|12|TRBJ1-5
ASKDRVGNQPQH
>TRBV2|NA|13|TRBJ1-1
ASREFRGLNTEAF
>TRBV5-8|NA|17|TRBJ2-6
ASSPRLAGYRSGANVLT
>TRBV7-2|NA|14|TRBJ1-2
ASSLTGTGGSYGYT
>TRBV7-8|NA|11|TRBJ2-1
ASSLGEGTPKF
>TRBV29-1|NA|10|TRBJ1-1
SVTGANTEAF
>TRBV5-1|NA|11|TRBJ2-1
ASSWITTGEQF
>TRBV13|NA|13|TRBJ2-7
ASSLMTSGGYEQY
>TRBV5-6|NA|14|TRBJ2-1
ASSQVTAINYNEQF
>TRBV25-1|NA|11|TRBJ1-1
ASTRPGNTEAF
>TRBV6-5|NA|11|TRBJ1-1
ASRPDMNTEAF
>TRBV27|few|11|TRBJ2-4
ASSLETGTIQY
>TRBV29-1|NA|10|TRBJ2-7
SVVGQGLEQY
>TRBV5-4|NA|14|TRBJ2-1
ASSFPGTGAYNEQL
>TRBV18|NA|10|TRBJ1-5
ASSSPVGPQH
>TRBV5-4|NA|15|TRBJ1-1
ASSSGRGKSAPTEAF
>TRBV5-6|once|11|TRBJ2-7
ASGLAGFYEQY
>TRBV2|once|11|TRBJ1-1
ASSQSPFTEAF
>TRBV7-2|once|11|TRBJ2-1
ASSQGGYNEQF
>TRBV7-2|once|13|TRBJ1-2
ASSLVGAGHYGYT
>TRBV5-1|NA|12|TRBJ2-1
ASSFEGGNNEQF
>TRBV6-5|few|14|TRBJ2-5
ASSFTSGGTQETQY
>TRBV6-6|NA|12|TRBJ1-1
ASSYAGPNTEAF
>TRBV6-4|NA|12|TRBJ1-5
ASRNDRQRQPQH
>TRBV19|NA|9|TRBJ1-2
ASYYRDGYT
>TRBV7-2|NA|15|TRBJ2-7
ASSFMISRGSGGEQY
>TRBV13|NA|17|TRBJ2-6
ASSDERQGYYSGANVLT
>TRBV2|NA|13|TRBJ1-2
ASSYQGALDYGYT
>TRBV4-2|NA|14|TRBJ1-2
ASSQDRGGSNYGYT
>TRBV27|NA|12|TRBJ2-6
ASSLGAGANVLT
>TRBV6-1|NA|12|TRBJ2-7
ASTLTGGAYEQY
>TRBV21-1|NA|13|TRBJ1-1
ASSKSEVWNTEAF
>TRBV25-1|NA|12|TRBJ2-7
ASSESTGHYEQY
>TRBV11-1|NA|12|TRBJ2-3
ASRRLEPVRRQY
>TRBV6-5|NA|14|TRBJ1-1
ASSSPGLPAATEAF
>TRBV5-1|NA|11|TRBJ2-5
ASSYRDGETQY
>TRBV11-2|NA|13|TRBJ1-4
ASSDGQVDNEKLF
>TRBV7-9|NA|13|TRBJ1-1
ASSPYDRPNTEAF
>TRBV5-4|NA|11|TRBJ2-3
ASSLEGADTQY
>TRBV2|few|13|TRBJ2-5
ASSPPRGGQETQY
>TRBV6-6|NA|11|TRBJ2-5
ASSLQGVTAQY
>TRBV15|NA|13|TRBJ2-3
ATSKARGATDTQY
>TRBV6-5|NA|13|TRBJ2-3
ASTQGGNPTDTQY
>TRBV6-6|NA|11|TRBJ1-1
ASSGRMNTEAF
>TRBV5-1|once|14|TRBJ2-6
ASSLDRSSGANVLT
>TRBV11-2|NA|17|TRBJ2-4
ASSLDLGGTGRAKNIQY
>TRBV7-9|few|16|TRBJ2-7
ASSLSDLRRGQSYEQY
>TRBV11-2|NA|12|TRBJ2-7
ASSLESGGGEQY
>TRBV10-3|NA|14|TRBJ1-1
AISEGAGDGHSEAF
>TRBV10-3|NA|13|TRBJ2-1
ATLSRGASYNEQF
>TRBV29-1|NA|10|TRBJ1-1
SVDSGSTEAF
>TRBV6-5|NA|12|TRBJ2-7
ASSTEGPSYEQY
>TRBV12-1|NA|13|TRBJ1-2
ASSPGDREVYGYT